This T cell receptor beta chain derives from a study of Graves' ophthalmopathy and Graves' hyperthyroidism. Looking at the study overall: Hyperthyroidism was classified as stable if no ophthalmopathy occurred within 18 months of follow-up. Study-level results: Its predictions of ophthalmopathy progression gave the model 55% to 71% sensitivity and about 78% specificity. Thyroid clonotypes that were expanded above 0.001 frequency mostly also appeared in blood.

Hyperthyroidism patients were newly diagnosed, under 2 months' duration, aged 18 to 65. The study amplified TCR beta CDR3 regions using RNA transcripts. After a first-round RT-PCR with HTBI primers, a second-round multiplex PCR was run. TCRdb re-derived calls from the multiplex PCR reads in MiXCR, one entry per CDR3 protein. Among 500,000 to 700,000 distinct CDR3 sequences listed, 35% to 40% were seen once. Only a few counts were recorded for this clonotype. Antigen unknown. The material sequenced was peripheral blood or thyroid tissue (not recorded which). This receptor was obtained from an adult man with Graves' hyperthyroidism.

The CDR3 region is CASSQLQGVSYEQYF. CDR3 nucleotide sequence: TGTGCCAGCAGCCAGCTCCAGGGGGTCTCCTACGAGCAGTACTTC. This chain connects TRBV7-9 to TRBJ2-7; 7 bases line up with TRBD1. V dropped 5 bases and J dropped 0; count of bases not matched to a gene: 7. This CDR3 has 15 residues. Germline CDR1 and CDR2: SEHNR and FQNEAQ (reference sequence). Drawing the rest from reference TRBV7-9 and TRBJ2-7, the complete variable domain is DTGVSQNPRHKITKRGQNVTFRCDPISEHNRLYWYRQTLGQGPEFLTYFQNEAQLEKSRLLSDRFSAERPKGSFSTLEIQRTEQGDSAMYLCASSQLQGVSYEQYFGPGTRLTVT.